This T cell receptor (beta chain) originates from a study of shared clonotypes between healthy human individuals. The protocol was immunoSEQ multiplex PCR, while the TCRdb copy is restricted to in-frame clones and leaves out a portion. This sample has 650,000 to 700,000 clones, with around 91% found just once. The CDR3 runs to 14 residues. The germline CDR1 and CDR2 sequences are KGHSH and LQKENI. V was pared by 3 bases and J by 5 bases, with 4 bases of the junction left unmatched. Input material: memory CD8+ T cells from PBMCs. The subset here: CD45RO+ cells pooled with CCR7-negative TemRA cells. The source of this sequence is a man between 18 and 35 years old in good health. Some clones in this sample may be carry-over from other donors' samples. V gene TRBV18 combines with J gene TRBJ2-1, with 7 nucleotides matching TRBD1. For the CDR3, the DNA is TGTGCCAGCTCACCCATAGGGACAGACAATGAGCAGTTCTTC. Encoded protein: CASSPIGTDNEQFF.